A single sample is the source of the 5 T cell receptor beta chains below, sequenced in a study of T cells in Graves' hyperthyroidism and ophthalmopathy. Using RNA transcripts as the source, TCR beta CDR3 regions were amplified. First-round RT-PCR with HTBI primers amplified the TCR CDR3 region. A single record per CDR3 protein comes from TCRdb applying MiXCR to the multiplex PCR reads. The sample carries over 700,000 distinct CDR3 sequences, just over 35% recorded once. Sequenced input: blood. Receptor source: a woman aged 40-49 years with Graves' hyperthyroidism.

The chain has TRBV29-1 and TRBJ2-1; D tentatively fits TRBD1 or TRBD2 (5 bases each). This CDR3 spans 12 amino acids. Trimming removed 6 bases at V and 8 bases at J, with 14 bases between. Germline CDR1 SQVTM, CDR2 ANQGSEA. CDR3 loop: CSVGLAAYEQFF. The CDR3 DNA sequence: TGCAGCGTGGGGCTAGCAGCATATGAGCAGTTCTTC.

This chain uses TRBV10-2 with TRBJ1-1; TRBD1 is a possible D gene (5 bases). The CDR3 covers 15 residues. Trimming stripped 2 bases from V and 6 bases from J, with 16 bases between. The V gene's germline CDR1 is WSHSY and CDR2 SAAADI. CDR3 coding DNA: TGCGCCAGCAGTGAGGACTGGGGGGAAGGGGCTGAAGCTTTCTTT. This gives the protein CASSEDWGEGAEAFF.

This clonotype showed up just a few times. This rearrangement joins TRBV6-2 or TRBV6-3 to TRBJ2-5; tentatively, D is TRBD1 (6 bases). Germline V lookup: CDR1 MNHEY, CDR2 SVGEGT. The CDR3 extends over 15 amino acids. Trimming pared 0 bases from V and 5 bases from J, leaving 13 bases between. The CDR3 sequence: CASSYSGQGRETQYF. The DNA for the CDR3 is TGTGCCAGCAGTTACTCAGGGCAGGGGCGGGAGACCCAGTACTTC.

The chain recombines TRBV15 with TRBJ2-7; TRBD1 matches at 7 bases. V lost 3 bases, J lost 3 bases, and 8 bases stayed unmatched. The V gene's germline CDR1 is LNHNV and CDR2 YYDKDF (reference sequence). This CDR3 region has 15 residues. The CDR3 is CATSSADRFYYEQYF. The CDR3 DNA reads TGTGCCACCAGCAGTGCGGACAGGTTCTACTACGAGCAGTACTTC.

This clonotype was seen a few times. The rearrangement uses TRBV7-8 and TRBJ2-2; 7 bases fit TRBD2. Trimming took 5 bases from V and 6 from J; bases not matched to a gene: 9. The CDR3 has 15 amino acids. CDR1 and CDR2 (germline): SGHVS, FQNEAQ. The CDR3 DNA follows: TGTGCCAGCAGCCGACCGGGGGGAGAGGCCGGGGAGCTGTTTTTT. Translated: CASSRPGGEAGELFF.